This TCR beta chain was sequenced during a study of blood T cell repertoires in COVID-19 (TCRdb year 2020). Regarding the research as a whole: Samples covering the acute and convalescent phases of COVID-19 were provided by collaborators in the United States, Italy and Spain. Where available, HLA class I and class II types were obtained from metadata supplied by the sample provider rather than from assay-based typing. Subjects who had been exposed to COVID-19, were actively infected with it, or had recovered from it provided the deeply sampled blood TCRbeta repertoires that made up the dataset. A freely available public database, intended as a resource for researchers studying the immune response to SARS-CoV-2, is where the repertoires were released. The material from the prospective study consisted of cDNA or gDNA derived from T cells, B-cell-depleted T cells, or PBMCs. The sample metadata nearly always contained a de-identified subject ID, COVID-19 status, age in years and sex. Samples were obtained from the ongoing ImmuneRACE study (first 160 participants) and from about 1,300 subjects provided by 6 global collaborators. What the research found in general, with its limitations: How much clinical and demographic metadata was included differed by source and by participant, and the metadata was provided uncurated.

Trimming costs V 0 bases and J 2 bases, and their ends lie 7 bases apart. CDR1 LGHNA and CDR2 YNFKEQ were looked up in the germline V gene. The CDR3 measures 14 amino acids from cysteine to phenylalanine. Only CDR3 DNA is held: 42 bases, read in frame from base 1. Enrolling through a virtual design, the prospective study's participants ranged in age from roughly 18 to 90 years and lived across roughly 23 United States geographic areas. In the prospective study, participants were assigned to cohorts based on the clinical history participants reported in a screening survey and a study questionnaire. Recovered participants in ImmuneRACE Cohort 3 were defined as having two consecutive negative NP/OP PCR tests, clearance from a healthcare professional, or resolution of symptoms. Each participant in the prospective study had whole blood, serum and a nasopharyngeal or oropharyngeal swab collected by mobile phlebotomists. Prospective study participants could optionally give additional blood draws and questionnaires over an approximately two-month period. Prospective study blood samples were shipped either frozen or at room temperature before DNA extraction.

A word on this clone: Which antigen it targets is not known. No much larger clone exists at a distance of one base, and base qualities are not known.

The immunoSEQ Assay, a bias-controlled multiplex PCR, was used to amplify TCRbeta CDR3 regions from genomic DNA. Under the source paper's analysis protocol: Nucleated cell counts per sample were estimated from amplification of reference gene primers within the assay. To quantify the absolute abundance of each unique TCRbeta CDR3 rearrangement, sequence reads were collapsed and filtered. For each sample, productive Simpson clonality was calculated by taking the square root of Simpson's diversity index across productive rearrangements. Sourced from immuneACCESS, this table was stored by TCRdb with only in-frame sequences that have V and J called. A share of the clones is absent; for the studies checked, an unresolved V gene accounts for under half, and the remainder has no known explanation. That table is the source of V, J and clone size, and D and trimming were worked out from the DNA. A total of around 380,000 clones appear in this sample, more than 70% of them only once. The ten largest make up around 1.3% of the sample.

The source of this sequence is a man aged 30 to 39 who had recovered from COVID-19. The sequenced sample was PBMCs or T cells enriched from blood (not recorded which). The chain is made from TRBV4-2 and TRBJ1-2; the D gene assignment is ambiguous. The CDR3 loop reads CASSQEMENYGYTF. Read as DNA, the sequence is TGTGCCAGCAGCCAAGAAATGGAGAACTATGGCTACACCTTC.